The following is a TCR beta chain sequence with its context. Its antigen remains unidentified. Measured with immunoSEQ multiplex PCR; TCRdb has only the in-frame clones, and not every one. Of some 5,000 clones listed, about four fifths are singletons. The data were obtained in a study of tumor-infiltrating lymphocytes in localized non-small cell lung cancer. General study findings and limits: Tumors had more T cell infiltration than uninvolved lung, per TCRbeta sequencing and CD3 counts. Recurrence-free survival showed no association with tumor T-cell fraction. Only some patients had TCR sequencing, depending on available tissue.

CDR3 length: 15 residues. V shed 2 bases and J 1 base; nucleotides not matched to a gene: 3. The germline V gene has CDR1 LNHNV and CDR2 YYDKDF (reference sequence). The chain carries TRBV15 and TRBJ2-3, with 7 bases fitting TRBD1. The sequenced sample consisted of lung tumor tissue. The TCR originated in a human donor with non-small cell lung cancer. The CDR3 region has the DNA TGTGCCACCAGCAGATCCGGGACAGGCACAGATACGCAGTATTTT. It specifies CATSRSGTGTDTQYF.